This TCR beta chain originates from a study of T cells in localized non-small cell lung cancer. Sequencing used immunoSEQ multiplex PCR; TCRdb keeps in-frame clones, though not all of them. The data hold roughly 30,000 clones, with approximately 90% observed a single time. This CDR3 is 11 amino acids long. Trimming pared 2 bases from V and 11 bases from J, leaving 7 bases between. CDR1 and CDR2 from the germline V gene are SGHVS and FQNEAQ. This chain links TRBV7-8 with TRBJ1-3; D uncertain. Sequenced here: peripheral blood, sampled before any cancer treatment. The sequence was collected from a female donor at least 60 years old with stage I lung adenocarcinoma. CDR3 sequence reads: CASSLSGPIYF. The CDR3 nucleotides are TGTGCCAGCAGCTTATCTGGTCCCATATATTTT.